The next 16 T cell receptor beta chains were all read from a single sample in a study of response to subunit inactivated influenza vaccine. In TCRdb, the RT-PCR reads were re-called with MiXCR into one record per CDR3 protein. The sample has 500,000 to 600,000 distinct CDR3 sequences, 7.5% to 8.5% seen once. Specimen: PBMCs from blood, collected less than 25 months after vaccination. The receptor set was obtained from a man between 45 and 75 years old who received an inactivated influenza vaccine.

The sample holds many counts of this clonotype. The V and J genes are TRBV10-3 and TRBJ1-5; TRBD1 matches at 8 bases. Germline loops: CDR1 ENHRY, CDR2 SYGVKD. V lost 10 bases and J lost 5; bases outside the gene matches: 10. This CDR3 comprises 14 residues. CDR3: CATNDRGFYQPQHF. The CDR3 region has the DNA TGTGCCACCAATGACAGGGGTTTTTATCAGCCCCAGCATTTT.

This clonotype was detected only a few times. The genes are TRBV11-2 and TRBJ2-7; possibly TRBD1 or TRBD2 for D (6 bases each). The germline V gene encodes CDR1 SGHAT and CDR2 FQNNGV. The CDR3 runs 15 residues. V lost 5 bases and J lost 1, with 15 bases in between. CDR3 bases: TGTGCCAGCAGCCCAATTAGGAGGGGGTCCTACGAGCAGTACTTC. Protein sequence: CASSPIRRGSYEQYF.

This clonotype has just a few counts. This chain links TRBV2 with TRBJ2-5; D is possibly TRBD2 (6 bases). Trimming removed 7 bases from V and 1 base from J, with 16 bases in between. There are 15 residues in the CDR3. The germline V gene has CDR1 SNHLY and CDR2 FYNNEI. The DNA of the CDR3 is TGTGCCAGCACGTTTGGGGAGGCCACCCAAGAGACCCAGTACTTC. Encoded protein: CASTFGEATQETQYF.

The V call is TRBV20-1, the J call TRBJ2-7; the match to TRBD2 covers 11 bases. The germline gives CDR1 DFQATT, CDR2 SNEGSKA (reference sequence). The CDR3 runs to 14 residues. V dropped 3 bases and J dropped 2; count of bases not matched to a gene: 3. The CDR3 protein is CSARGTSGPYEQYF. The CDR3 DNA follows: TGCAGTGCTAGGGGGACTAGCGGACCCTACGAGCAGTACTTC.

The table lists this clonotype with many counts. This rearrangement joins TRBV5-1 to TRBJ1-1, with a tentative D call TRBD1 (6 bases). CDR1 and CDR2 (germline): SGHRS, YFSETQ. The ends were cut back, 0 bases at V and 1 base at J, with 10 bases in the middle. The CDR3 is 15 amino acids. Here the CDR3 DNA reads TGCGCCAGCAGCTTGGAGGGGGGTAAGAACACTGAAGCTTTCTTT. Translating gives CASSLEGGKNTEAFF. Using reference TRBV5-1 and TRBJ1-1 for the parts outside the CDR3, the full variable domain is KAGVTQTPRYLIKTRGQQVTLSCSPISGHRSVSWYQQTPGQGLQFLFEYFSETQRNKGNFPGRFSGRQFSNSRSEMNVSTLELGDSALYLCASSLEGGKNTEAFFGQGTRLTVV.

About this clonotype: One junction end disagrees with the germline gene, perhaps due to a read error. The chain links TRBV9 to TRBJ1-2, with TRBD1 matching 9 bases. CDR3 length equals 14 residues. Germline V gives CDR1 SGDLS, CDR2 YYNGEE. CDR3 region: CACSAGQGSHGYTF. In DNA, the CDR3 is TGTGCCTGCAGCGCCGGACAGGGGTCACATGGCTACACCTTC. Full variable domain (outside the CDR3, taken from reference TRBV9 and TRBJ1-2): DSGVTQTPKHLITATGQRVTLRCSPRSGDLSVYWYQQSLDQGLQFLIQYYNGEERAKGNILERFSAQQFPDLHSELNLSSLELGDSALYFCACSAGQGSHGYTFGSGTRLTVV.

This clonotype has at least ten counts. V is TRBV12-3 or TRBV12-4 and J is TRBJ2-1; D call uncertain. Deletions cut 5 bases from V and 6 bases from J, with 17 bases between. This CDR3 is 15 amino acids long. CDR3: CASSHSTILRNEQFF. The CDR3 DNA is TGTGCCAGCAGTCATAGCACAATCCTTCGCAATGAGCAGTTCTTC.

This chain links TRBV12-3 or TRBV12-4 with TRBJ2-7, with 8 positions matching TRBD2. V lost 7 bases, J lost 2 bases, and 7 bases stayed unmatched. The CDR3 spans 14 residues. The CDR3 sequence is CASTRGGDTYEQYF. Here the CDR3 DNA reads TGTGCCAGCACCCGGGGGGGAGATACCTACGAGCAGTACTTC.

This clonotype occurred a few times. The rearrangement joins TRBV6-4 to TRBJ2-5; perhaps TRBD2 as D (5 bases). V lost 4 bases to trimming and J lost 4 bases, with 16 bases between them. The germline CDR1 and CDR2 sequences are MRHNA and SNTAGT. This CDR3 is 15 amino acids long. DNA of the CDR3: TGTGCCAGCAGTGGCCCCGGTGAGGGCAGAGAGACCCAGTACTTC. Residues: CASSGPGEGRETQYF.

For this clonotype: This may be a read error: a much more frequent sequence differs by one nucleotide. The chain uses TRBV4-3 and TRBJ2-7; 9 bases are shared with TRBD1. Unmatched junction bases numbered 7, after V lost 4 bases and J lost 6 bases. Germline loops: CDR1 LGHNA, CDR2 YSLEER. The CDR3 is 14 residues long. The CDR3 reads CASSLLTGGGEQYF. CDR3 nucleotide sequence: TGCGCCAGCAGCCTACTGACAGGGGGAGGCGAGCAGTACTTC.

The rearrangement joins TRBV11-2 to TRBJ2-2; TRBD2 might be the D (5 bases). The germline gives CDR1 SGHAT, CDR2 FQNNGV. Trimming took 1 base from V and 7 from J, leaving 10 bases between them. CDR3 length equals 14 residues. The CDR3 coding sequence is TGTGCCAGCAGCTTAGTGCCGGGGAGCGGGGAGCTGTTTTTT. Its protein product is CASSLVPGSGELFF.

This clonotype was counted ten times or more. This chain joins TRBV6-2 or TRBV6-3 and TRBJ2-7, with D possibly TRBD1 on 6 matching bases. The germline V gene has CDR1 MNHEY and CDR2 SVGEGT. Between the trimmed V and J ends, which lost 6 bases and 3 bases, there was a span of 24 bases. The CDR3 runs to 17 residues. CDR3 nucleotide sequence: TGTGCCAGCAGCTCACGTTTCCGGGACAAGGGCCACTACGAGCAGTACTTC. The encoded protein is CASSSRFRDKGHYEQYF.

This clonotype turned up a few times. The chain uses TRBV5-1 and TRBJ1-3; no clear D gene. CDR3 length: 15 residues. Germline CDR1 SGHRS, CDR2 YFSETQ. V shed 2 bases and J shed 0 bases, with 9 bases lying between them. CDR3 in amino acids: CASSFDVRSGNTIYF. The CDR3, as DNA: TGCGCCAGCAGCTTCGATGTCCGCTCTGGAAACACCATATATTTT.

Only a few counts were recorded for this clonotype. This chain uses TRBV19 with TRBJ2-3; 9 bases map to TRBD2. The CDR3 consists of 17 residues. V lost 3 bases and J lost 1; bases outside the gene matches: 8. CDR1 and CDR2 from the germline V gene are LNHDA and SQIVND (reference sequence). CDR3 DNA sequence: TGTGCCAGTAGTATGATTCGACGGACTAGCGGCACAGATACGCAGTATTTT. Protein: CASSMIRRTSGTDTQYF.

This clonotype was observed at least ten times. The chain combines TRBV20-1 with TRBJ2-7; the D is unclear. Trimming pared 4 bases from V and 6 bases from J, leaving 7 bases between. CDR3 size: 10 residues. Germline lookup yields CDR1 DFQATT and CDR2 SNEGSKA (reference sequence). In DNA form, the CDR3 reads TGCAGTGCTAAATCAACCGAGCAGTACTTC. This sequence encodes CSAKSTEQYF.

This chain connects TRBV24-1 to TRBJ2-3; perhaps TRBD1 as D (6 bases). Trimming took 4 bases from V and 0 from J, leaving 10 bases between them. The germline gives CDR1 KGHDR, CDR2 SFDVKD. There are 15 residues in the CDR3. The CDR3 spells CATSDAGTSTDTQYF. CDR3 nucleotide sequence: TGTGCCACCAGTGACGCCGGGACAAGCACAGATACGCAGTATTTT.